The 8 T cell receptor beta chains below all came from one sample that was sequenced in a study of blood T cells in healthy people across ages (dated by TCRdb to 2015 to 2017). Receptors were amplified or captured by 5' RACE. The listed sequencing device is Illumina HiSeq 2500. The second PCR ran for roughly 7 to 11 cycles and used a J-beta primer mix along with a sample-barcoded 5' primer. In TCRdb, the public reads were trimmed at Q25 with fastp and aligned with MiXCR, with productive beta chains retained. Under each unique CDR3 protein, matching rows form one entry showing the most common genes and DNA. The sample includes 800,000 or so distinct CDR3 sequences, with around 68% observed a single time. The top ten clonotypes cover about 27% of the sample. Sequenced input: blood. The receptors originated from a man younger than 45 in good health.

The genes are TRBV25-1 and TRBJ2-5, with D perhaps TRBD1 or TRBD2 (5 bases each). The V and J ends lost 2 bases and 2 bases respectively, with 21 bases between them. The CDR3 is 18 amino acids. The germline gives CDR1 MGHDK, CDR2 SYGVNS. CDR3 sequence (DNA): TGTGCCAGCAGTGAAGGACCAGGGACGACGCGAAAACAAGAGACCCAGTACTTC. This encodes CASSEGPGTTRKQETQYF.

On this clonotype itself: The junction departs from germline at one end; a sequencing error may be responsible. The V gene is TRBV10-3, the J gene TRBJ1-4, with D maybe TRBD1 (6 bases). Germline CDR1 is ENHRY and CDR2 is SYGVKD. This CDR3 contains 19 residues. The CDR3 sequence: CAISDSTGSRGPTIEKLFF. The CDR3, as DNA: TGTGCCATCAGTGACTCGACGGGATCCCGGGGGCCGACTATTGAAAAACTGTTTTTT.

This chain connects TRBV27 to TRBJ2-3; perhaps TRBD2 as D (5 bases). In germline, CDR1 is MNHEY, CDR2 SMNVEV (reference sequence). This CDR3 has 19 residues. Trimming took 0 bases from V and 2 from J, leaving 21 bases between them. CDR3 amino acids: CASSLSGTIGGKPTDTQYF. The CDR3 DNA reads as TGTGCCAGCAGTTTATCTGGAACGATTGGAGGCAAACCCACAGATACGCAGTATTTT.

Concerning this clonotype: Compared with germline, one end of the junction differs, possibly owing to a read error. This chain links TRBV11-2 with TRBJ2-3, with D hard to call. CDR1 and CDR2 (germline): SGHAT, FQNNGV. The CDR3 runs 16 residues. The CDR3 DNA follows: TGTGCCAGCAGCCCCCTTGGGAACTACCTTCACGATACGCGGTATTTT. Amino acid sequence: CASSPLGNYLHDTRYF.

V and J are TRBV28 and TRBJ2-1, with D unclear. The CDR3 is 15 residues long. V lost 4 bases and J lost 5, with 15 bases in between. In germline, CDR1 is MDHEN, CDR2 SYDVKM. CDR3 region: CASSSLGRINNEQFF. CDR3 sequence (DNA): TGTGCCAGCAGTTCCCTTGGACGGATAAACAATGAGCAGTTCTTC.

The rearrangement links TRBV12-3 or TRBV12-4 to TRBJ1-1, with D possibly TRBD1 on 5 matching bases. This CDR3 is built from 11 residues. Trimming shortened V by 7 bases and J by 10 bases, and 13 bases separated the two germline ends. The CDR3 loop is CASTREVGAFF. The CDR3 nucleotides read TGTGCCAGCACCAGGGAGGTAGGAGCTTTCTTT.

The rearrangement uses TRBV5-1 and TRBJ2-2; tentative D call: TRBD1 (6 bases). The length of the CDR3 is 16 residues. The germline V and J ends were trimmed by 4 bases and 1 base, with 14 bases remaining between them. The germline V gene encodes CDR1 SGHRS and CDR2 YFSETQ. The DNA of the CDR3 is TGCGCCAGCAGCGGAACCGGGACACAGAACACCGGGGAGCTGTTTTTT. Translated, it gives CASSGTGTQNTGELFF.

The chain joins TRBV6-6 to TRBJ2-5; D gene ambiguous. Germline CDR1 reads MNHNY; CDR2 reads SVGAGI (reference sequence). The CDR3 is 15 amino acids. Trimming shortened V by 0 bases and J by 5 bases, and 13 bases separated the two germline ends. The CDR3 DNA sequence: TGTGCCAGCAGTTACTCGGGTCAGCTGGCGGAGACCCAGTACTTC. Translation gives CASSYSGQLAETQYF.